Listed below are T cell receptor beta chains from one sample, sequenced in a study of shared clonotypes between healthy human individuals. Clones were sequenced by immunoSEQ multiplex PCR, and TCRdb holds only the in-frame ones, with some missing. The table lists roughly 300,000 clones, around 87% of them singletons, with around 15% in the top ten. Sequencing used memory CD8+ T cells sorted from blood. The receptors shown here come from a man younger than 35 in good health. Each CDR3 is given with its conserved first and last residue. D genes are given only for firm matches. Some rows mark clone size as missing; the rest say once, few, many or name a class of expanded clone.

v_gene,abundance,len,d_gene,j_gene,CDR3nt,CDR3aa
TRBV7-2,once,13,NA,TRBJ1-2,TGTGCCAGCAGCTTTTACGGGGCACTTGGCTACACCTTC,CASSFYGALGYTF
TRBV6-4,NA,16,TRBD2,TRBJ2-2,TGTGCCAGCAGTGAGGACCCTAGCGGCTACACCGGGGAGCTGTTTTTT,CASSEDPSGYTGELFF
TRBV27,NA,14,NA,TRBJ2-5,TGTGCCAGCAGTTCCCCTCGCAGGGTAGAGACCCAGTACTTC,CASSSPRRVETQYF
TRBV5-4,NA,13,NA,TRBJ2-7,TGTGCCAGCAGCTTGGACAGGGCCCACGAGCAGTACTTC,CASSLDRAHEQYF
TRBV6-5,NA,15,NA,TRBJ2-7,TGTGCCAGCAGTTACTCGCGGACGGAGTGGTACGAGCAGTACTTC,CASSYSRTEWYEQYF
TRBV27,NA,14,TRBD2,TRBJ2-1,TGTGCCAGCCGCCCCGGGACTAGCGGCTATGAGCAGTTCTTC,CASRPGTSGYEQFF
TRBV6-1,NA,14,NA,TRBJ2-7,TGTGCCAGCATCTCCTCGGGGACGGTGGACGAGCAGTACTTC,CASISSGTVDEQYF
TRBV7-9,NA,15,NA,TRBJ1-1,TGTGCCAGCAGCCCACCTCTCCGCGAGGCTACTGAAGCTTTCTTT,CASSPPLREATEAFF
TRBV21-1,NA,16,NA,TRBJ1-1,TGTGCCAGCAGCCCCGCGGGACAGTCCCTGAACACTGAAGCTTTCTTT,CASSPAGQSLNTEAFF
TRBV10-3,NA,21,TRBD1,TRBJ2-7,TGTGCCATCAGTGAGAACGACTTGGGACAGGGGGCTCTGCTAGCCACCTACGAGCAGTACTTC,CAISENDLGQGALLATYEQYF
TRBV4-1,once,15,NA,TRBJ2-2,TGCGCCAGCAGCCAAGATCTTTCGGTTGGGTGGGAGCTGTTTTTT,CASSQDLSVGWELFF
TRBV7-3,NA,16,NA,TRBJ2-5,TGTGCCAGCAGCTTAAAAGGGCGGGGTTACCAAGAGACCCAGTACTTC,CASSLKGRGYQETQYF
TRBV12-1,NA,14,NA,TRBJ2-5,TGTGCCAGCAGCTTGATAGCGGGGGAAGAGACCCAGTACTTC,CASSLIAGEETQYF
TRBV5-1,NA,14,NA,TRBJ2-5,TGCGCCAGCAGCTTTCAGGGGATGGGAGAGACCCAGTACTTC,CASSFQGMGETQYF
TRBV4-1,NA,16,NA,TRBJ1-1,TGCGCCAGCAGCCACGGCAGGGACGGGATTCGGACTGAAGCTTTCTTT,CASSHGRDGIRTEAFF
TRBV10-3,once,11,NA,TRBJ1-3,TGTGCCATCAGTTTCGGGGACACCATATATTTT,CAISFGDTIYF
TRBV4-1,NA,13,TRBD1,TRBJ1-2,TGCGCCAGCAGTCCAGGGGGAGGAAGTGGCTACACCTTC,CASSPGGGSGYTF
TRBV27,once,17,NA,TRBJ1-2,TGTGCCAGCAGTTTATCCGGGCCGGCGGAGGCGGTCTATGGCTACACCTTC,CASSLSGPAEAVYGYTF
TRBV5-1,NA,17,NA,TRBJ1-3,TGCGCCAGCAGTTTCCCTGACGGAGAGAGCTCTGGAAACACCATATATTTT,CASSFPDGESSGNTIYF
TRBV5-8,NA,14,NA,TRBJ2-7,TGTGCCAGCAGCTGGGAAAGGTCTCCCTACGAGCAGTACTTC,CASSWERSPYEQYF
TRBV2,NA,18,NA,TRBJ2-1,TGTGCCAGCAGTGATTTGGCAGGGAGCGCCTTCTACTACAATGAGCAGTTCTTC,CASSDLAGSAFYYNEQFF
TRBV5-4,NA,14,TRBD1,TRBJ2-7,TGTGCCAGCAGCTGGGACAGGGGGTCCTACGAGCAGTACTTC,CASSWDRGSYEQYF
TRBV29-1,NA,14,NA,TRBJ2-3,TGCAGCGTTGGGGACCTTGGTCGGGCAGATACGCAGTATTTT,CSVGDLGRADTQYF
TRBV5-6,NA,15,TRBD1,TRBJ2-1,TGTGCCAGCAGCTTGCAGGGGGCAGGGTACAATGAGCAGTTCTTC,CASSLQGAGYNEQFF